The rows below give T cell receptor beta chains drawn from one sample of a study of T cells in Graves' hyperthyroidism and ophthalmopathy. TCRdb ran MiXCR on the multiplex PCR reads and lists one entry per CDR3 protein. Of some 510,000 distinct CDR3 sequences detected, 46% appear once; the ten largest clones hold nearly 8.5%. Sequenced sample: peripheral blood or thyroid tissue (not recorded which). The origin of the receptors is a woman younger than 30 with Graves' hyperthyroidism. Both conserved end residues are part of each CDR3. The order of the fields is V gene, J gene, clone size, D gene, CDR3 DNA, CDR3 protein. The D gene is left open where the match is weak. Where a row states a size, it is once, few, many or the class of an expanded clone; other rows omit it.

v_gene: TRBV2; j_gene: TRBJ2-2; abundance: NA; d_gene: TRBD2; CDR3nt: TGTGCCAGCAGTGCTAGCGGGATTATGGACACCGGGGAGCTGTTTTTT; CDR3aa: CASSASGIMDTGELFF
v_gene: TRBV10-3; j_gene: TRBJ1-1; abundance: NA; d_gene: TRBD1; CDR3nt: TGTGCCATCAGCCAAGGACAGGGCACTGAAGCTTTCTTT; CDR3aa: CAISQGQGTEAFF
v_gene: TRBV15; j_gene: TRBJ1-4; abundance: NA; d_gene: NA; CDR3nt: TGTGCCACCAGCAGAGAAGTAGGGGCTAATGAAAAACTGTTTTTT; CDR3aa: CATSREVGANEKLFF
v_gene: TRBV25-1; j_gene: TRBJ2-7; abundance: many; d_gene: NA; CDR3nt: TGTGCCAGCAGTGAACGGGGAGGACCTCTAGGGCAGTACTTC; CDR3aa: CASSERGGPLGQYF
v_gene: TRBV7-3; j_gene: TRBJ2-6; abundance: many; d_gene: NA; CDR3nt: TGTGCCAGCAGCTCCCACAGCTCTGGGGCCAACGTCCTGACTTTC; CDR3aa: CASSSHSSGANVLTF
v_gene: TRBV6-4; j_gene: TRBJ1-2; abundance: few; d_gene: NA; CDR3nt: TGTGCCAGCAGTGACCAAGATTCAGAGGGGGGTGGCTACACCTTC; CDR3aa: CASSDQDSEGGGYTF
v_gene: TRBV10-3; j_gene: TRBJ1-5; abundance: many; d_gene: TRBD1; CDR3nt: TGTGCCATCAGGGACAGGGGGGATCAGCCCCAGCATTTT; CDR3aa: CAIRDRGDQPQHF
v_gene: TRBV7-9; j_gene: TRBJ1-1; abundance: NA; d_gene: TRBD1; CDR3nt: TGTGCCAGCAGCGTAGGCTCGAGACAGGGGCGCACTGAAGCTTCCTTT; CDR3aa: CASSVGSRQGRTEASF
v_gene: TRBV7-9; j_gene: TRBJ2-5; abundance: NA; d_gene: NA; CDR3nt: TGTGCCAGCAGCCCCGTGGGGCTTGGGCAAGAGACCCAGTACTTT; CDR3aa: CASSPVGLGQETQYF
v_gene: TRBV2; j_gene: TRBJ1-5; abundance: many; d_gene: NA; CDR3nt: TGTGCCACCGCCGGTGGACAGCGTAGCAATCAGCCCCAGCATTTT; CDR3aa: CATAGGQRSNQPQHF
v_gene: TRBV5-1; j_gene: TRBJ2-2; abundance: NA; d_gene: NA; CDR3nt: TGCGCCAGCAGCGGGGAAGTGGACTCCCTGAACACCGGGGAGCTGTTTTTT; CDR3aa: CASSGEVDSLNTGELFF
v_gene: TRBV4-2; j_gene: TRBJ2-5; abundance: NA; d_gene: NA; CDR3nt: TGTGCCAGCAGCCCCCGGGACGAAGAGACCCAGTACTTC; CDR3aa: CASSPRDEETQYF
v_gene: TRBV10-1; j_gene: TRBJ1-2; abundance: once; d_gene: NA; CDR3nt: TGCGCCAACCGGGACCGTGTCTATGGCTACACCTTC; CDR3aa: CANRDRVYGYTF
v_gene: TRBV7-2; j_gene: TRBJ2-2; abundance: NA; d_gene: NA; CDR3nt: TGTGCCAGCGGAACAGGGACCGTCACCGGGGAGCTGTTTTTT; CDR3aa: CASGTGTVTGELFF
v_gene: TRBV25-1; j_gene: TRBJ2-7; abundance: NA; d_gene: NA; CDR3nt: TGTGCTAGAGATGGGGGAGGCGTCTCCTACGAGCAGTACTTC; CDR3aa: CARDGGGVSYEQYF
v_gene: TRBV10-3; j_gene: TRBJ2-7; abundance: NA; d_gene: TRBD1; CDR3nt: TGTGCCAGCAGAATGCACAGGGGTTCGTTAAGCGAGCAGTACTTC; CDR3aa: CASRMHRGSLSEQYF
v_gene: TRBV10-3; j_gene: TRBJ1-2; abundance: many; d_gene: NA; CDR3nt: TGTGCCATCAGACGGGACGATAACTATGGCTACACCTTC; CDR3aa: CAIRRDDNYGYTF
v_gene: TRBV19; j_gene: TRBJ2-7; abundance: NA; d_gene: NA; CDR3nt: TGTGCCAGTAGAACCACGTCCGGGGAGCAGTACTTC; CDR3aa: CASRTTSGEQYF
v_gene: TRBV9; j_gene: TRBJ1-2; abundance: many; d_gene: NA; CDR3nt: TGTGCCAGCAGCGGTATTCCGCCGGACACGGAGGAGTATGGCTACACCTTC; CDR3aa: CASSGIPPDTEEYGYTF
v_gene: TRBV20-1; j_gene: TRBJ1-2; abundance: few; d_gene: TRBD1; CDR3nt: TGCAGTGCACTCTCCGGGACAGGGTTTGGCTACACCTTC; CDR3aa: CSALSGTGFGYTF
v_gene: TRBV20-1; j_gene: TRBJ2-7; abundance: NA; d_gene: TRBD2; CDR3nt: TGCAGTGCTAGGGGACTAGCGGGAGACGAGCAGTACTTC; CDR3aa: CSARGLAGDEQYF
v_gene: TRBV5-1; j_gene: TRBJ1-4; abundance: few; d_gene: NA; CDR3nt: TGCGCCAGCAGCTTTGGGTCTGGTAATGAAAAACTGTTTTTT; CDR3aa: CASSFGSGNEKLFF
v_gene: TRBV7-2; j_gene: TRBJ1-4; abundance: many; d_gene: NA; CDR3nt: TGTGCCAGCAGCTTGTCGGGGGGGGAAAAACTGTTTTTT; CDR3aa: CASSLSGGEKLFF